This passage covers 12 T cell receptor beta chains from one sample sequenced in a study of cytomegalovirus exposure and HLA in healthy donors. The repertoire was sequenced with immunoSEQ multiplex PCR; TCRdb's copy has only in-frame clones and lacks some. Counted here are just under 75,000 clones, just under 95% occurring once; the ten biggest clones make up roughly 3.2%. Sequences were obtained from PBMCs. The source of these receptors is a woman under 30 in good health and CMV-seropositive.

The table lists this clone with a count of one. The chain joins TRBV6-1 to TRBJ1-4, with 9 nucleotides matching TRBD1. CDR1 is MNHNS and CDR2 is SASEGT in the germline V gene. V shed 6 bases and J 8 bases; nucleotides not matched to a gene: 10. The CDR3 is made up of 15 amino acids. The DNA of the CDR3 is TGTGCCAGCAGCGCAGGGACAGGGTTTACGGAAAAACTGTTTTTT. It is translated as CASSAGTGFTEKLFF.

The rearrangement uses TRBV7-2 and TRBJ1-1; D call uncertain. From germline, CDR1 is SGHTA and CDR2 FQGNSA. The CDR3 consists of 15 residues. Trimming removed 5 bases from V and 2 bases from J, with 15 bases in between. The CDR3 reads CASSGRGQPNTEAFF. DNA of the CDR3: TGTGCCAGCAGCGGACGCGGGCAACCAAACACTGAAGCTTTCTTT.

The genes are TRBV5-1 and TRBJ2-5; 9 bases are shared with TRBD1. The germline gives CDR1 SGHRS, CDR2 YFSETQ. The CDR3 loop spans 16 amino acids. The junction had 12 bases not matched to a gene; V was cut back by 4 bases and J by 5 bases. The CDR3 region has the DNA TGCGCCAGCAGCGGGACCGGGACAGGGTATGGGGAGACCCAGTACTTC. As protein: CASSGTGTGYGETQYF.

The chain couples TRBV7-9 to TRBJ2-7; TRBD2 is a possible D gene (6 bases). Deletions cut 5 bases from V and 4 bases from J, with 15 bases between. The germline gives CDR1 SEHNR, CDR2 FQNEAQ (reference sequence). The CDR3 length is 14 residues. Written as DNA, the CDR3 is TGTGCCAGCAGCCTGGCGGGGCAGCCTTACGAGCAGTACTTC. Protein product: CASSLAGQPYEQYF.

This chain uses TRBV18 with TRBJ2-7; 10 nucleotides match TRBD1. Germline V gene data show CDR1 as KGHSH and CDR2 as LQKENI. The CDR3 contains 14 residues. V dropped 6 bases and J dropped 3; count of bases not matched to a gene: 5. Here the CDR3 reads CASSPGQGNYEQYF. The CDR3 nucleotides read TGTGCCAGCTCCCCGGGACAGGGGAACTACGAGCAGTACTTC.

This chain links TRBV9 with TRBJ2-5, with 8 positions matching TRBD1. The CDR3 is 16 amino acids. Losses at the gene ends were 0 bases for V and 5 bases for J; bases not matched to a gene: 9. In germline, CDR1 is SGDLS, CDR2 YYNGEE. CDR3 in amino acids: CASSVGTGRMGETQYF. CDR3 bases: TGTGCCAGCAGCGTAGGGACAGGGCGGATGGGGGAGACCCAGTACTTC.

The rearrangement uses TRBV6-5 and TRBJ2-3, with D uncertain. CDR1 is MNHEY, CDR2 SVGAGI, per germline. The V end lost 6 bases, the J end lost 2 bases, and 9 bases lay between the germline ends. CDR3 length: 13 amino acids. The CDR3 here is CASRGAYTDTQYF. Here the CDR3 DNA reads TGTGCCAGCAGAGGAGCATACACAGATACGCAGTATTTT.

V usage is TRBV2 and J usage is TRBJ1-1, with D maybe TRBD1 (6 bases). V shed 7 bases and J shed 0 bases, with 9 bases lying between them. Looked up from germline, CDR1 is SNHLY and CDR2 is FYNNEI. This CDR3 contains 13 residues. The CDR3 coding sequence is TGTGCCAGCACCGGGGACATGAACACTGAAGCTTTCTTT. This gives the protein CASTGDMNTEAFF.

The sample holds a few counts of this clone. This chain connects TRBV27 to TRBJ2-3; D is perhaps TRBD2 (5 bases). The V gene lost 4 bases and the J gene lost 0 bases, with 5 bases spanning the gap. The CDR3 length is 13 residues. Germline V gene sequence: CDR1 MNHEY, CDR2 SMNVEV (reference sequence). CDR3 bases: TGTGCCAGCAGTTCGGGGAGCACAGATACGCAGTATTTT. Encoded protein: CASSSGSTDTQYF.

As DNA, the CDR3 is TGTGCCACCAGCAGAGGGGAGGAGGGCGCGACCTCCTACGAGCAGTACTTC. It is translated as CATSRGEEGATSYEQYF. The gene calls are TRBV15 and TRBJ2-7, with a tentative D call TRBD2 (6 bases). Trimming cost V 1 base and J 0 bases, with 16 bases left between them. Germline-derived CDR1 and CDR2 are LNHNV and YYDKDF (reference sequence). The CDR3 is made up of 17 amino acids.

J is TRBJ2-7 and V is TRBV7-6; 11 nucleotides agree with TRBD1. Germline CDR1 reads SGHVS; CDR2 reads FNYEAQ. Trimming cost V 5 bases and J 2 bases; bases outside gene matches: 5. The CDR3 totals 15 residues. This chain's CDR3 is CASSTGTGGTYEQYF. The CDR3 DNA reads TGTGCCAGCAGCACCGGGACAGGGGGTACCTACGAGCAGTACTTC.

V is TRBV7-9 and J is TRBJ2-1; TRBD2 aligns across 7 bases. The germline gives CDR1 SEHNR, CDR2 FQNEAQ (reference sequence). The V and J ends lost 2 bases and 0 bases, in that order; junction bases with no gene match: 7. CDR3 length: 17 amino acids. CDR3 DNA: TGTGCCAGCAGCTTACCACTAGCGAAAAGCTCCTACAATGAGCAGTTCTTC. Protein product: CASSLPLAKSSYNEQFF.